The sequence of this T cell receptor beta chain was determined in a study of radiation and T cells in renal cell carcinoma. As for the study in general: Nephrectomy followed 15 Gy stereotactic body radiation by 4 weeks. General study points: Baseline intratumoral clonotype presence is unknown without pretreatment biopsies.

The time point denotes: baseline pretreatment blood. Treatment meaning: 15 Gy SBRT to primary tumor, nephrectomy 4 weeks later. Clear cell pathology was present in this patient's renal cell carcinoma. Trimming removed 4 bases at V and 2 bases at J, with 11 bases between. This CDR3 spans 14 amino acids. Germline CDR1 MNHEY, CDR2 SVGAGI. This table comes from immunoSEQ multiplex PCR, and its TCRdb copy is limited to in-frame clones, with some not included. The sample shows about 140,000 clones, roughly 85% of them seen only once. Regarding this clone: Antigen: not known.

The rearrangement uses TRBV6-5 and TRBJ2-5; no reliable D call. The specimen was blood, collected from a patient whose treatment included radiotherapy and nephrectomy. The clonotype comes from a woman in her 50s with renal cell carcinoma. CDR3 residues: CASSSDWLQETQYF. The CDR3 DNA follows: TGTGCCAGCAGTTCCGACTGGCTACAAGAGACCCAGTACTTC.